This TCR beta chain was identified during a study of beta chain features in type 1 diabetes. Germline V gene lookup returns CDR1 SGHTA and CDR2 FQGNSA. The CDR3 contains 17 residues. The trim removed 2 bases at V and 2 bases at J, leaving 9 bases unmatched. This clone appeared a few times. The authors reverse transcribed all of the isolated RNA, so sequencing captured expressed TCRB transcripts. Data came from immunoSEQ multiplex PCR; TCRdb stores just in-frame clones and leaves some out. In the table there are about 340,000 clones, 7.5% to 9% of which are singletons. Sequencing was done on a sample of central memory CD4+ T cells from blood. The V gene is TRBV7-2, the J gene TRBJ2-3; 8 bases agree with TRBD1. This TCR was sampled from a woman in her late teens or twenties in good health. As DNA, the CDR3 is TGTGCCAGCAGCTTATTGACAGGGGCGACCCTCACAGATACGCAGTATTTT. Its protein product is CASSLLTGATLTDTQYF.